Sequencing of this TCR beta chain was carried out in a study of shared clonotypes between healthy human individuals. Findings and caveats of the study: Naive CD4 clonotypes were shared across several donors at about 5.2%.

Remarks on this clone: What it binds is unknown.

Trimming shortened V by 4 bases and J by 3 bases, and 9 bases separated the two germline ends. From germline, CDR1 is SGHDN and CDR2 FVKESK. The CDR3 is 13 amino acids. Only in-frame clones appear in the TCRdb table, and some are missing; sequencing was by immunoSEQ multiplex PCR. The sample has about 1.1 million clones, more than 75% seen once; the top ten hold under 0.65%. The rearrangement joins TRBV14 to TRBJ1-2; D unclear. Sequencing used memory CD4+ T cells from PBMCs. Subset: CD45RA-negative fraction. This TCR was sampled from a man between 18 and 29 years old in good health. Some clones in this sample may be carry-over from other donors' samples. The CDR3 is CASSPTRDYGYTF. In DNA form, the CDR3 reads TGTGCCAGCAGCCCAACTCGAGACTATGGCTACACCTTC.